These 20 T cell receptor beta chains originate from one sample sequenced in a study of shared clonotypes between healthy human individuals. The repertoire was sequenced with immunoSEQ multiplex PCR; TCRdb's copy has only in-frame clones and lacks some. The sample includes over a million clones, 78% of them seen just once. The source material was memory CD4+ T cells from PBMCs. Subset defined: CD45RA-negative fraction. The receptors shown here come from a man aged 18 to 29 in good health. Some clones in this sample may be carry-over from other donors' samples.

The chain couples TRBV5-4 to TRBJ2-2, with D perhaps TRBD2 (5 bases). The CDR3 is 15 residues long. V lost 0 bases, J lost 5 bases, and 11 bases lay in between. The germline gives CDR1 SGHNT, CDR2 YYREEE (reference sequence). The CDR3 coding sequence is TGTGCCAGCAGCTTGGGCGGAAGCGGAACCGGGGAGCTGTTTTTT. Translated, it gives CASSLGGSGTGELFF.

In DNA form, the CDR3 reads TGTGCCAGCAGCCAAGGAGGAGGAGGGGCCGGGGAAAAACTGTTTTTT. Its protein is CASSQGGGGAGEKLFF. This chain joins TRBV14 and TRBJ1-4, with D possibly being TRBD1 (5 bases). Germline CDR1 SGHDN, CDR2 FVKESK. The ends were cut back, 1 base at V and 8 bases at J, with 17 bases in the middle. The CDR3 length is 16 residues.

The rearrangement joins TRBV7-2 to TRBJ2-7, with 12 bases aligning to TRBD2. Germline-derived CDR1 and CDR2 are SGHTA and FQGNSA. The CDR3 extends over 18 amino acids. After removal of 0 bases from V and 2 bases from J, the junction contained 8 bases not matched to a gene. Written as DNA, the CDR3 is TGTGCCAGCAGCTTAGCCCCCGGGACTAGCGGGTTTGCCTACGAGCAGTACTTC. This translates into CASSLAPGTSGFAYEQYF.

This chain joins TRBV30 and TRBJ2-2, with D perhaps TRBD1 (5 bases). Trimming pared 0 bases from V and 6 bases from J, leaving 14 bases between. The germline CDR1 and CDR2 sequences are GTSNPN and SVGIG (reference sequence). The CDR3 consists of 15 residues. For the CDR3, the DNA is TGTGCCTGGAGTGTCGTCCAGGGCGGCGCCGGGGAGCTGTTTTTT. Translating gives CAWSVVQGGAGELFF.

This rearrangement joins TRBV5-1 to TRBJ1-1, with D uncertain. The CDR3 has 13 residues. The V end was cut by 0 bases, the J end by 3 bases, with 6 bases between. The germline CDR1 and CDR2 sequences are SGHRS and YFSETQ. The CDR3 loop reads CASSLVPDTEAFF. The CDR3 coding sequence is TGCGCCAGCAGCTTGGTTCCCGACACTGAAGCTTTCTTT.

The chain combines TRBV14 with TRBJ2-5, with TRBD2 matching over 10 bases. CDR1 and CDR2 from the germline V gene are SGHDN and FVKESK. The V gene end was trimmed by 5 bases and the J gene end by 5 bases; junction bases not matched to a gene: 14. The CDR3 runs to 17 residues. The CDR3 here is CASSKAVSSGRQETQYF. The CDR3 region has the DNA TGTGCCAGCAGCAAAGCAGTGTCTAGCGGGAGACAGGAGACCCAGTACTTC.

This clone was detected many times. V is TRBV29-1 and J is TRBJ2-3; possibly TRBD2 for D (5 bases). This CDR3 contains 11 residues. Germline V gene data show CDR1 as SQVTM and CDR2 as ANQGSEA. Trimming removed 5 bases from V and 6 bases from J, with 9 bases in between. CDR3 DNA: TGCAGCGTTACGGGGAAGGATACGCAGTATTTT. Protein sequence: CSVTGKDTQYF.

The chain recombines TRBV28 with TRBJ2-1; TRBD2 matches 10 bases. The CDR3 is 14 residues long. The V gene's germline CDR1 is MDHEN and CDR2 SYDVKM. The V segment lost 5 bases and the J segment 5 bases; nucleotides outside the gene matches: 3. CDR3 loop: CASSGSGRNNEQFF. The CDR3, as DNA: TGTGCCAGCAGTGGTAGCGGGAGGAACAATGAGCAGTTCTTC. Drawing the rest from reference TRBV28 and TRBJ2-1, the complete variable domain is DVKVTQSSRYLVKRTGEKVFLECVQDMDHENMFWYRQDPGLGLRLIYFSYDVKMKEKGDIPEGYSVSREKKERFSLILESASTNQTSMYLCASSGSGRNNEQFFGPGTRLTVL.

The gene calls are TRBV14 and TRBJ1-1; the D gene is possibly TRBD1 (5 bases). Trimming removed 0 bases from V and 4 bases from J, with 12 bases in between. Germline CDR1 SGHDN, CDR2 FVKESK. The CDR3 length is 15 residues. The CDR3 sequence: CASSQETDSRTEAFF. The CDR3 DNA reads TGTGCCAGCAGCCAAGAAACTGACAGTCGCACTGAAGCTTTCTTT.

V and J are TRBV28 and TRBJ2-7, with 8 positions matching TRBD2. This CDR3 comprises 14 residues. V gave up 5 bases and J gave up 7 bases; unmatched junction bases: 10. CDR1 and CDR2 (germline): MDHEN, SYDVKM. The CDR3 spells CASSKPGTRREQYF. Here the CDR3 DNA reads TGTGCCAGCAGTAAACCCGGGACTAGGAGGGAGCAGTACTTC.

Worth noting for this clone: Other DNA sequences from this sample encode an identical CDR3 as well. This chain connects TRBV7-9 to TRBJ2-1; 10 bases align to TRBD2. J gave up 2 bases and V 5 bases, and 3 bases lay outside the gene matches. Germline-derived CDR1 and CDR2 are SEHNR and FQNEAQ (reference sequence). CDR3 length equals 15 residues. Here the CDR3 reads CASSLTSGTYNEQFF. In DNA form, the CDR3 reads TGTGCCAGCAGCCTAACTAGCGGGACCTACAATGAGCAGTTCTTC.

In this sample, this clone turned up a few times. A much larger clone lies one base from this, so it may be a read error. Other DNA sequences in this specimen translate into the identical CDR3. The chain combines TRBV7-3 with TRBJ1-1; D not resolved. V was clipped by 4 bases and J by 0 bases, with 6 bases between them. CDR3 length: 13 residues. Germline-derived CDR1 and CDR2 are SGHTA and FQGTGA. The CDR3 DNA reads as TGTGCCAGCAGCTCCAGGATGAACACTGAAGCTTTCTTT. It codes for CASSSRMNTEAFF.

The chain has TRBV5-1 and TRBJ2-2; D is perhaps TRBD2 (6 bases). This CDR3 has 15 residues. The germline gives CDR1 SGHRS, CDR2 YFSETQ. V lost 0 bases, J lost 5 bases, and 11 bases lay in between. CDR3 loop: CASSLVGSLTGELFF. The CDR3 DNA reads TGCGCCAGCAGCTTGGTCGGGAGTTTGACCGGGGAGCTGTTTTTT.

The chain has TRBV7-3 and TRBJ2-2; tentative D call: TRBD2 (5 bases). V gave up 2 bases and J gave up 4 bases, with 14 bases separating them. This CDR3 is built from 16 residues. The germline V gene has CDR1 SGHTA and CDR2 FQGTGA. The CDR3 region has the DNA TGTGCCAGCAGCTTAGTAGCGCCCCGATCCACCGGGGAGCTGTTTTTT. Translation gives CASSLVAPRSTGELFF.

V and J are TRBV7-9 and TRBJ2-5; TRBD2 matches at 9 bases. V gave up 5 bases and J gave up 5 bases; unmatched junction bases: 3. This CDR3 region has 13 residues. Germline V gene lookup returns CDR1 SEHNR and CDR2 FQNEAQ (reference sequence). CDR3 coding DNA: TGTGCCAGCAGCCTCGGACTAGCGGAGACCCAGTACTTC. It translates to CASSLGLAETQYF.

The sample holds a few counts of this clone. CDR3 in DNA: TGTGCCAGCAGCTATCTAGCGGGAGGGGGCACAGATACGCAGTATTTT. Encoded protein: CASSYLAGGGTDTQYF. V and J are TRBV28 and TRBJ2-3; 12 positions agree with TRBD2. The CDR3 sequence is 16 residues long. CDR1 is MDHEN, CDR2 SYDVKM, per germline. V lost 6 bases, J lost 1 base, and 5 bases stayed unmatched. The full variable domain, its missing parts supplied by reference TRBV28 and TRBJ2-3, is DVKVTQSSRYLVKRTGEKVFLECVQDMDHENMFWYRQDPGLGLRLIYFSYDVKMKEKGDIPEGYSVSREKKERFSLILESASTNQTSMYLCASSYLAGGGTDTQYFGPGTRLTVL.

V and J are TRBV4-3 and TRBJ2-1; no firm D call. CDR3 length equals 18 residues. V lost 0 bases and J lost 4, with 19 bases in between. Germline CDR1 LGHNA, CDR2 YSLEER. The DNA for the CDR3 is TGCGCCAGCAGCCAAGATTGGTCAGGTAAAGTCCCTTACAATGAGCAGTTCTTC. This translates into CASSQDWSGKVPYNEQFF.

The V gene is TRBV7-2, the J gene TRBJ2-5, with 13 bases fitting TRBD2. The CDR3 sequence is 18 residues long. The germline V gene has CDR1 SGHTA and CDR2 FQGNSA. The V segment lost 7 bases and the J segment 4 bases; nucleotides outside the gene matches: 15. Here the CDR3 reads CASTQTTSGRMMGETQYF. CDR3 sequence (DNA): TGTGCCAGCACCCAGACGACTAGCGGGAGGATGATGGGAGAGACCCAGTACTTC.

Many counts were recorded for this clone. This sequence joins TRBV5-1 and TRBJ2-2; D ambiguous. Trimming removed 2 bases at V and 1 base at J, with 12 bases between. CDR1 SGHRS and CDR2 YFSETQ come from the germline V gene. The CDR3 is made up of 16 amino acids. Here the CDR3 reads CASSLGYWQNTGELFF. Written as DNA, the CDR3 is TGCGCCAGCAGCTTAGGTTACTGGCAGAACACCGGGGAGCTGTTTTTT.

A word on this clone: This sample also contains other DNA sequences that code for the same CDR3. CDR3 loop: CASSISRGSNQPQHF. CDR3 DNA: TGTGCCAGTAGCATAAGCAGGGGTAGCAATCAGCCCCAGCATTTT. This sequence joins TRBV19 and TRBJ1-5, with D possibly being TRBD1 (6 bases). V lost 6 bases and J 0 bases, leaving 12 bases between the germline ends. Germline CDR1 reads LNHDA; CDR2 reads SQIVND (reference sequence). CDR3 length: 15 residues. Using reference TRBV19 and TRBJ1-5 for the parts outside the CDR3, the full variable domain is DGGITQSPKYLFRKEGQNVTLSCEQNLNHDAMYWYRQDPGQGLRLIYYSQIVNDFQKGDIAEGYSVSREKKESFPLTVTSAQKNPTAFYLCASSISRGSNQPQHFGDGTRLSIL.